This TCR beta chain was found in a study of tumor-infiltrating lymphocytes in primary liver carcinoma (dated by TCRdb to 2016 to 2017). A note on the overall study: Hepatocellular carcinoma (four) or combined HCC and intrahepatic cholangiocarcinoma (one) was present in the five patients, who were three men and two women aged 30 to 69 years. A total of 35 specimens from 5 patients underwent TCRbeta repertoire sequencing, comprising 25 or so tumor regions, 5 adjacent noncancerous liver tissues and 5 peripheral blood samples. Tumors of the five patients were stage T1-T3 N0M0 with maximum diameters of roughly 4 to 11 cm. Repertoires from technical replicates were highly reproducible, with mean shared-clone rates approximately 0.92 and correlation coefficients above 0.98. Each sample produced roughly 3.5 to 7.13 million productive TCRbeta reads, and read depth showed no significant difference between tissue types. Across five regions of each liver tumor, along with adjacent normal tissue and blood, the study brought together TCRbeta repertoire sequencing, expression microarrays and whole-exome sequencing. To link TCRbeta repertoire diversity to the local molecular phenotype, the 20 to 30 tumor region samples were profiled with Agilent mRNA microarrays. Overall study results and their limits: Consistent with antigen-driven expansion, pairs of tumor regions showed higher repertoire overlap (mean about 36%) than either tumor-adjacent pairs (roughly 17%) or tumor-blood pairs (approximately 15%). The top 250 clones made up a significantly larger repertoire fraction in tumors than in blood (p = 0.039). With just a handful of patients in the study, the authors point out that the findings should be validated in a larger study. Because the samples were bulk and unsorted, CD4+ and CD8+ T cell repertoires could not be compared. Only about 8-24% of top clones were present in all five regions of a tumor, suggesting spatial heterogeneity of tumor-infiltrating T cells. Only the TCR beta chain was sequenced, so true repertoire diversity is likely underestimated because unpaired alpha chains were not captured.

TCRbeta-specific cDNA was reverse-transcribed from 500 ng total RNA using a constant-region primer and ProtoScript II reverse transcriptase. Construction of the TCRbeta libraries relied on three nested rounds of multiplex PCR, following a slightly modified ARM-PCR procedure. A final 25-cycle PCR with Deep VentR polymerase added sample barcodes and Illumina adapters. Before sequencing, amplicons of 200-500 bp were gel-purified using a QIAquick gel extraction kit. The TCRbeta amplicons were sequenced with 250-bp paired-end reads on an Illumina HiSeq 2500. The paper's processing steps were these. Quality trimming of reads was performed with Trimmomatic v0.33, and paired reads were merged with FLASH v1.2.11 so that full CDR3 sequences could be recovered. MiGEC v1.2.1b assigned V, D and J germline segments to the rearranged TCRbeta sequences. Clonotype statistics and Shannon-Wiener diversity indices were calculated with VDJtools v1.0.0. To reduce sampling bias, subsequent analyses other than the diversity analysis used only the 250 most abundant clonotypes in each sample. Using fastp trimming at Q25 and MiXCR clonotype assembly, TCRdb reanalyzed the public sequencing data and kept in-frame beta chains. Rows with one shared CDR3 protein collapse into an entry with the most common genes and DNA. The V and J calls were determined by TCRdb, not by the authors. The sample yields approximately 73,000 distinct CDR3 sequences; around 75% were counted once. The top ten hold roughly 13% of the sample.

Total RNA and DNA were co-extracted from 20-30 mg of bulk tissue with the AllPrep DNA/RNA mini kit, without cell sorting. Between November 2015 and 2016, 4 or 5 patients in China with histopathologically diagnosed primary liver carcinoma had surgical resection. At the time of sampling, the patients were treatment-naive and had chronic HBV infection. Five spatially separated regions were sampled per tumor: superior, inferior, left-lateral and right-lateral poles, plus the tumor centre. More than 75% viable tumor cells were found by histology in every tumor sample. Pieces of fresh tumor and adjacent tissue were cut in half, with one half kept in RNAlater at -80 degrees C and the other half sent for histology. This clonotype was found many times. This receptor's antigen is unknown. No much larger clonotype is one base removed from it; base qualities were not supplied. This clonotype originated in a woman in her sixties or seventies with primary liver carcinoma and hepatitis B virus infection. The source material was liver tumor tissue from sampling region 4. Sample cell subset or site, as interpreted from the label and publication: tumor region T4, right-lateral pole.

The bases are TGTGCCAGCAGTTTGGGGTCTGCGGGAGAGGGTGAGACCCAGTACTTC. It codes for CASSLGSAGEGETQYF. The chain is assembled from TRBV12-3 or TRBV12-4 and TRBJ2-5, and 7 junction bases match TRBD2. The CDR3 starts with the cysteine, ends with the phenylalanine, and has 16 residues. CDR3 DNA is the only sequence kept; it has 48 bases, read in frame from the first base. V is cut back by 3 bases and J by 5 bases, with 12 bases in the junction unmatched.